This T cell receptor (beta chain) was found in a study of shared clonotypes between healthy human individuals. Broader study findings: Few donors limited the genetic and exposure-history diversity represented.

Template for every sorted-subset replicate PCR totaled about 0.2 ug DNA, tens of thousands of T cell genomes. Original methodology: Filtering was not the same, since immunoSEQ gave junction-only sequences without quality scores. The assay was immunoSEQ multiplex PCR, and TCRdb's table has in-frame clones only and misses some. Clone size and V and J calls were adopted from that table, with D and trimming inferred from the DNA. The table includes 950,000 to 1,200,000 clones, roughly 80% detected once. Those who donated, Caucasian adults without exception, all lived in Nashville, Tennessee. CDR1 and CDR2 (germline): SGHTA, FQGTGA. V lost 5 bases and J lost 9, with 8 bases in between. The CDR3 runs to 11 residues. In its sample, this clone was seen once. Its antigen remains unidentified.

This sequence joins TRBV7-3 and TRBJ2-1; D perhaps matches TRBD2 (5 bases). The source material was memory CD4+ T cells from PBMCs. Indicated subset: CD45RA-negative fraction. This clonotype originated in a man aged 18 to 35 in good health. Some clones in this sample may be carry-over from other donors' samples. CDR3: CASSSGGEQFF. CDR3 coding DNA: TGTGCCAGCAGCAGTGGAGGTGAGCAGTTCTTC.